The 5 T cell receptor beta chains in this list originate from one sample, sequenced in a study of blood T cell repertoires in COVID-19 (dated by TCRdb to between 2020 and 2021). The library was built by means of the immunoSEQ multiplex PCR assay. This is the immuneACCESS table as TCRdb keeps it, with only in-frame sequences that have V and J called. A part of the clones is gone; compared with another copy, unresolved V genes explain less than half, and the rest is unexplained. This sample holds roughly 210,000 clones; around nine tenths were observed only once. The ten biggest clones cover 7% to 7.5% of the sample. The sequenced material came from PBMCs or T cells enriched from blood (not recorded which). These receptors were collected from a man aged 25 to 45 in a cohort exposed to, infected with or recovered from COVID-19 (not recorded which).

The CDR3 DNA follows: TGTGCCAGCAGCCGCGGACAGGGCGTAGCGAACGAGCAGTACTTC. Its protein is CASSRGQGVANEQYF. V is TRBV7-3 and J is TRBJ2-7; 8 bases match TRBD1. With 5 bases clipped from V and 5 bases from J, the junction kept 11 bases outside the gene matches. CDR3 length: 15 residues. The germline V gene has CDR1 SGHTA and CDR2 FQGTGA.

The J gene is TRBJ2-3, the V gene TRBV5-4; 8 positions agree with TRBD2. The CDR3 loop spans 16 amino acids. The V segment lost 4 bases and the J segment 1 base; nucleotides outside the gene matches: 8. The V gene's germline CDR1 is SGHNT and CDR2 YYREEE (reference sequence). Here the CDR3 DNA reads TGTGCCAGCAGCCCAAGGGCGACTAGCGGCACAGATACGCAGTATTTT. Encoded protein: CASSPRATSGTDTQYF.

The chain has TRBV5-4 and TRBJ2-2; TRBD1 agrees at 8 bases. Germline CDR1 SGHNT, CDR2 YYREEE (reference sequence). The CDR3 is 16 residues long. The junction had 7 bases not matched to a gene; V was cut back by 0 bases and J by 6 bases. CDR3 in amino acids: CASSLGQGRIAGELFF. The CDR3 DNA is TGTGCCAGCAGCTTGGGACAGGGGAGAATTGCCGGGGAGCTGTTTTTT.

The rearrangement joins TRBV5-1 to TRBJ2-2, with D possibly matching TRBD2 (5 bases). The germline CDR1 and CDR2 sequences are SGHRS and YFSETQ. The CDR3 consists of 15 residues. Trimming removed 6 bases from V and 9 bases from J, with 21 bases in between. The CDR3 reads CASISATTSGRELFF. CDR3 nucleotide sequence: TGCGCCAGCATCTCCGCAACAACGAGCGGCCGGGAGCTGTTTTTT.

The CDR3 sequence: CASSSANTGELFF. As DNA, the CDR3 is TGTGCCAGCAGCTCCGCGAACACCGGGGAGCTGTTTTTT. V is TRBV7-9 and J is TRBJ2-2; D gene unclear. Per the germline V gene, CDR1 is SEHNR and CDR2 is FQNEAQ (reference sequence). Trimming cost V 4 bases and J 0 bases, with 3 bases left between them. The CDR3 length is 13 residues.